This TCR beta chain was captured in a study of OX40 agonist ivuxolimab in advanced cancers. Study overall: Dose-escalation subjects each had hepatocellular carcinoma, melanoma, renal cell or head and neck cancer.

Germline CDR1 and CDR2: MDHEN and SYDVKM. The V gene lost 4 bases and the J gene lost 7 bases, with 16 bases spanning the gap. This CDR3 comprises 14 residues. TCRdb's table, derived via immunoSEQ multiplex PCR, lists solely in-frame clones and lacks some. This table has around 100,000 clones, under 95% appearing once. This clone came up once. Sequenced here: CD4+ or CD8+ T cells sorted from blood, sampled in a trial of the OX40 agonist ivuxolimab. V usage is TRBV28 and J usage is TRBJ1-2, with D possibly being TRBD1 (6 bases). The TCR comes from an adult with an advanced solid tumor such as melanoma, head and neck, liver or kidney cancer. As DNA, the CDR3 is TGTGCCAGCAGTTCACGATTGACAGGTGGTGGCTACACCTTC. Translation gives CASSSRLTGGGYTF.